Sequencing of this TCR beta chain was carried out in a study of spatial heterogeneity in lung cancer. Study-level information: The donor group consisted of around 66 patients who had untreated, early-stage non-small cell lung cancer. Where they were available, follow-up PBMC samples were sequenced, at a median of approximately 2 years after resection.

V lost 5 bases and J lost 7, with 5 bases in between. The germline gives CDR1 MNHEY, CDR2 SVGEGT. The CDR3 length is 10 residues. The presence of a unique molecular identifier marked each TCR cDNA molecule. MiXCR, applied by TCRdb to the 5' RACE reads, yields one record per CDR3 protein. The sample consists of under 150,000 distinct CDR3 sequences, 11% of them appearing once. This clonotype was observed at least ten times. Time point given: blood at routine non-recurrence follow-up after resection. Whole RNA was taken from tumor, nontumor lung or frozen PBMC; it was then sequenced unsorted. This TCR came from a female donor with early-stage non-small cell lung cancer. Sequences were derived from PBMCs, sampled at follow-up. This chain links TRBV6-2 or TRBV6-3 with TRBJ2-5; tentatively, D is TRBD1 (5 bases). The CDR3 DNA is TGTGCCAGCAGTCAGGGGACCCAGTACTTC. Amino acid sequence: CASSQGTQYF.